Listed below are T cell receptor beta chains from one sample, sequenced in a study of regulatory T cells in long-lasting Graves disease. TCRdb called the multiplex PCR reads again in MiXCR, with one record for every CDR3 protein. The sample shows approximately 460,000 distinct CDR3 sequences, roughly 15% of them seen only once. This same sample was also taken into another study, of T cells in Graves' hyperthyroidism and ophthalmopathy.

Sequences were derived from peripheral blood mononuclear cells (PBMCs), sampled at new diagnosis, from a patient treated with antithyroid drugs. These receptors were obtained from a woman under 40 with Graves disease. Each CDR3 is given with its conserved first and last residue. The D gene is left open where the match is weak. The size field is filled for only some rows; it gives once, few, many or a size class.

D gene	J gene	V gene	clone size	CDR3 protein	CDR3 DNA
NA	TRBJ2-1	TRBV12-3/TRBV12-4	many	CARSGQGRYEDEQFF	TGTGCCAGGAGCGGGCAGGGTCGATATGAAGATGAGCAGTTCTTC
NA	TRBJ1-4	TRBV2	many	CASSVQLNEKLFF	TGTGCCAGCAGTGTACAGCTTAATGAAAAACTGTTTTTT
NA	TRBJ2-3	TRBV2	many	CASSAGLWGTSTDTQYF	TGTGCCAGCAGTGCAGGGTTATGGGGGACTAGCACAGATACGCAGTATTTT
NA	TRBJ2-2	TRBV19	NA	CASNPEWGNTGELFF	TGTGCCAGTAACCCCGAGTGGGGGAACACCGGGGAGCTGTTTTTT
TRBD1	TRBJ2-3	TRBV28	few	CASVSGDRGSISTDTQYF	TGTGCCAGCGTCTCGGGGGACAGGGGATCAATCAGCACAGATACGCAGTATTTT
TRBD2	TRBJ2-1	TRBV29-1	many	CSPREVDGNEQFF	TGCAGCCCTCGGGAGGTGGATGGCAATGAGCAGTTCTTC
TRBD1	TRBJ1-5	TRBV28	many	CASSLGTGGNQPQHF	TGTGCCAGCAGTTTGGGGACAGGGGGTAATCAGCCCCAGCATTTT
NA	TRBJ2-1	TRBV2	many	CASRDDSYNEQFF	TGTGCCAGCAGAGACGACAGTTACAATGAGCAGTTCTTC
NA	TRBJ2-7	TRBV7-9	many	CASLGSGGEQYF	TGTGCCAGCCTAGGTTCTGGCGGCGAGCAGTACTTC
NA	TRBJ2-5	TRBV28	many	CASSLFGGWETQYF	TGTGCCAGCAGTTTATTTGGGGGCTGGGAGACCCAGTACTTC
TRBD2	TRBJ2-1	TRBV13	few	CASTHGGTRGNNEQFF	TGTGCCAGCACCCATGGAGGGACTAGGGGTAACAATGAGCAGTTCTTC